This TCR beta chain was sequenced for a study of Ad26.COV2.S vaccination and SARS-CoV-2 variants. Study summary: Doses of Ad26.COV2.S were injected into muscle once or twice, 56 days apart.

A remark on this clone: The antigen remains undetermined.

With 5 bases clipped from V and 3 bases from J, the junction kept 3 bases outside the gene matches. CDR1 and CDR2 (germline): KGHDR, SFDVKD. This CDR3 is 16 amino acids long. The method was immunoSEQ multiplex PCR; TCRdb's version includes in-frame clones alone and lacks a portion of them. The profile shows approximately 250,000 clones, around 88% of them singletons. The treatment is: roughly 19 received Ad26.COV2.S at low or high dose, single or two shots; roughly five received placebo; per-sample allocation not given. Collection of the samples took place on day 63 after the first injection of vaccine or placebo. An 18-55-year-old adult in Boston served as donor. Study findings and constraints: Overall T cell responses may have been underestimated by the analyses of TCR breadth and depth. Breadth measured for non-spike TCRs was similar across vaccine and placebo recipients.

This TCR was sampled from a person aged 18-65 years who received the Ad26.COV2.S COVID-19 vaccine or a placebo. The chain links TRBV24-1 to TRBJ2-1; 13 bases are shared with TRBD2. The material was peripheral blood, obtained in a trial of Ad26.COV2.S vaccine versus placebo. CDR3 DNA sequence: TGTGCCACCAGTGCGACTAGCGGGAGGATCTACAATGAGCAGTTCTTC. Its translation: CATSATSGRIYNEQFF.